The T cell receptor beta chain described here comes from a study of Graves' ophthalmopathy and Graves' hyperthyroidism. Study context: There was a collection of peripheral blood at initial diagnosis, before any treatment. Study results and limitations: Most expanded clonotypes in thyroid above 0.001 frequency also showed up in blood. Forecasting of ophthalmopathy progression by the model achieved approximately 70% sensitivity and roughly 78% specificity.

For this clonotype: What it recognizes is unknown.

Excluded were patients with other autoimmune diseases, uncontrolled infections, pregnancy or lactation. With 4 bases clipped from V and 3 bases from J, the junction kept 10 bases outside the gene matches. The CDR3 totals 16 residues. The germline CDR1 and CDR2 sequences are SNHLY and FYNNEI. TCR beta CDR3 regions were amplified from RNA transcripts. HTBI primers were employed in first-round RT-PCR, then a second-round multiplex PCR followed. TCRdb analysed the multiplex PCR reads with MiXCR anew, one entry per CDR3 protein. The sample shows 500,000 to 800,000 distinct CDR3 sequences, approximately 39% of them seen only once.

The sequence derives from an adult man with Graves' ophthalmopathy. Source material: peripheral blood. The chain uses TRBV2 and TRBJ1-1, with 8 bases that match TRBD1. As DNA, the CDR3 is TGTGCCAGCAGTGGGGGACAGGCGCCCTGGGACACTGAAGCTTTCTTT. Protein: CASSGGQAPWDTEAFF.